A single sample is the source of the 8 T cell receptor beta chains below, sequenced in a study of shared clonotypes between healthy human individuals. The protocol was immunoSEQ multiplex PCR, while the TCRdb copy is restricted to in-frame clones and leaves out a portion. The sample contains about 2.4 million clones, more than 85% of which appear only once. Sample: naive CD4+ T cells from PBMCs. As to subset: CD45RA+ positively selected. These receptor sequences come from a young man in good health. Some clones in this sample may be carry-over from other donors' samples.

The rearrangement links TRBV25-1 to TRBJ1-2; 8 nucleotides line up with TRBD1. The junction had 14 bases not matched to a gene; V was cut back by 4 bases and J by 4 bases. CDR1 and CDR2 from the germline V gene are MGHDK and SYGVNS. CDR3 length: 17 residues. The CDR3 DNA reads as TGTGCCAGCAGTGTGGGTGTAGGGCAGGGGGCTTTCTATGGCTACACCTTC. Protein sequence: CASSVGVGQGAFYGYTF.

The gene calls are TRBV27 and TRBJ2-7, with 13 bases identical to TRBD2. V lost 5 bases and J lost 5; bases outside the gene matches: 9. Per germline, CDR1 MNHEY and CDR2 SMNVEV (reference sequence). The CDR3 loop spans 16 amino acids. CDR3 loop: CASSPEWTSGRNEQYF. In nucleotides, the CDR3 is TGTGCCAGCAGTCCCGAATGGACTAGCGGGAGAAACGAGCAGTACTTC.

V and J are TRBV5-4 and TRBJ2-7; possible D gene TRBD1, 5 bases. Germline V CDR1 and CDR2: SGHNT, YYREEE (reference sequence). The germline V and J ends were trimmed by 5 bases and 4 bases, with 13 bases remaining between them. This CDR3 spans 13 amino acids. CDR3 region: CASSSTYRYEQYF. The DNA for the CDR3 is TGTGCCAGCAGTTCGACGTACAGGTACGAGCAGTACTTC.

As concerns this clone: The same CDR3 is also encoded by other DNA sequences in this sample. This chain connects TRBV5-4 to TRBJ2-5; D call uncertain. Germline V lookup: CDR1 SGHNT, CDR2 YYREEE (reference sequence). Trimming left V 3 bases short and J 5 bases short, with 11 bases between. The CDR3 runs 13 residues. CDR3 sequence (DNA): TGTGCCAGCAGCTCGCCCTTCGGGGAGACCCAGTACTTC. Amino acid sequence: CASSSPFGETQYF.

This clone showed up just a few times. The V and J genes are TRBV6-1 and TRBJ1-1, with D tentatively TRBD1 (5 bases). Trimming cost V 10 bases and J 1 base, with 13 bases left between them. Per germline, CDR1 MNHNS and CDR2 SASEGT. This CDR3 has 13 amino acids. The CDR3 spells CATRTGGNTEAFF. Here the CDR3 DNA reads TGTGCCACCCGAACCGGGGGGAACACTGAAGCTTTCTTT.

On this clone itself: This specimen includes other DNA sequences encoding the same CDR3. This chain uses TRBV7-9 with TRBJ1-1, with D unclear. Trimming removed 3 bases at V and 1 base at J, with 3 bases between. Germline assignment: CDR1 SEHNR and CDR2 FQNEAQ (reference sequence). CDR3 length: 12 residues. The CDR3 DNA reads as TGTGCCAGCAGCTTCGCGAACACTGAAGCTTTCTTT. Translated: CASSFANTEAFF.

The chain carries TRBV28 and TRBJ2-6; D unresolved. The germline V gene has CDR1 MDHEN and CDR2 SYDVKM. The CDR3 spans 15 residues. Trimming left V 2 bases short and J 2 bases short, with 7 bases between. As DNA, the CDR3 is TGTGCCAGCAGTTTAATCCAAACTGGGGCCAACGTCCTGACTTTC. Translated: CASSLIQTGANVLTF.

Of note for this clone: Different DNA sequences within this sample yield the same CDR3. The chain links TRBV7-2 to TRBJ2-3, with D possibly matching TRBD2 (5 bases). Trimming left V 1 base short and J 3 bases short, with 8 bases between. Germline CDR1 and CDR2: SGHTA and FQGNSA. This CDR3 is built from 14 residues. This chain's CDR3 is CASSLVSGTDTQYF. CDR3 nucleotides: TGTGCCAGCAGCTTAGTCTCGGGAACAGATACGCAGTATTTT.